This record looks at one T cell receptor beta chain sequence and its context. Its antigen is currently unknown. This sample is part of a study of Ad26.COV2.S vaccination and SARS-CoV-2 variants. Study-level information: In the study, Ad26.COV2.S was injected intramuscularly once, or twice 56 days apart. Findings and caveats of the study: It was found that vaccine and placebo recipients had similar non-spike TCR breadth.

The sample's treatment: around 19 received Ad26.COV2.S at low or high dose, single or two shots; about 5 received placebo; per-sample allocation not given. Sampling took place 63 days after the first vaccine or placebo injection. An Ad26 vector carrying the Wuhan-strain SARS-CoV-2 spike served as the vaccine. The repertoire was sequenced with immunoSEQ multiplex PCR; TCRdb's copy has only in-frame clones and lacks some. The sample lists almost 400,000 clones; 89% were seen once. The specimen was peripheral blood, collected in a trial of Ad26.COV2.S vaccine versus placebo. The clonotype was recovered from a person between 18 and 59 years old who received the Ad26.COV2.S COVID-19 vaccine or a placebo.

The CDR3 nucleotides read TGTGCCAGCAGCTTGGAGCAGAATACGCAGTATTTT. As protein: CASSLEQNTQYF. The chain carries TRBV5-8 and TRBJ2-3; D ambiguous. Germline CDR1 and CDR2: SGHTS and YDEGEE. V shed 0 bases and J shed 7 bases, with 6 bases lying between them. The CDR3 length is 12 residues.